Listed below are T cell receptor beta chains from one sample, sequenced in a study of shared clonotypes between healthy human individuals. The method was immunoSEQ multiplex PCR; TCRdb's version includes in-frame clones alone and lacks a portion of them. The sample records about 1 million clones, around 76% being singletons. Sequencing used memory CD4+ T cells sorted from blood. The source is a young man in good health. CDR3s include the opening cysteine and the closing phenylalanine or tryptophan. D genes are given only for firm matches. Some rows mark clone size as missing; the rest say once, few, many or name a class of expanded clone.

V: TRBV2
size: .
J: TRBJ2-4
D: .
DNA: TGTGCCAGCAGTGAACGGGCAGGGCAACGCATTCAGTACTTC
CDR3: CASSERAGQRIQYF

V: TRBV30
size: few
J: TRBJ2-3
D: .
DNA: TGTGCCTGGAGCTCTGTAGGGGATACGCAGTATTTT
CDR3: CAWSSVGDTQYF

V: TRBV2
size: few
J: TRBJ2-3
D: .
DNA: TGTGCCAGCAGTCACGAAGGGTGGAATTCGGGTACAGATACGCAGTATTTT
CDR3: CASSHEGWNSGTDTQYF

V: TRBV7-9
size: once
J: TRBJ2-3
D: .
DNA: TGTGCCAGCAGCCCCGTCGCGGATACGCAGTATTTT
CDR3: CASSPVADTQYF

V: TRBV11-1
size: .
J: TRBJ2-7
D: .
DNA: TGTGCCAGCAGCTTAGATACGAACGAGCAGTACTTC
CDR3: CASSLDTNEQYF

V: TRBV28
size: .
J: TRBJ2-2
D: .
DNA: TGTGCCAGCAGTATGACTCCATACTTGAACACCGGGGAGCTGTTTTTT
CDR3: CASSMTPYLNTGELFF

V: TRBV5-4
size: .
J: TRBJ2-7
D: TRBD2
DNA: TGTGCCAGCAGCCAAGATCTCTCGTGGGGACTAGGAGCCTACGAGCAGTACTTC
CDR3: CASSQDLSWGLGAYEQYF

V: TRBV28
size: once
J: TRBJ1-4
D: .
DNA: TGTGCCAGCGGACTGGGGGCAGCTAATGAAAAACTGTTTTTT
CDR3: CASGLGAANEKLFF

V: TRBV5-8
size: .
J: TRBJ2-7
D: .
DNA: TGTGCCAGCAGCTTGGGGCCAACCACTCACGAGCAGTACTTC
CDR3: CASSLGPTTHEQYF

V: TRBV19
size: .
J: TRBJ2-4
D: .
DNA: TGTGCCAGTAGGCAGATCGGACAGCTCGATCAGTACTTC
CDR3: CASRQIGQLDQYF

V: TRBV4-3
size: .
J: TRBJ2-1
D: TRBD1
DNA: TGCGCCAGCAGCCAGAGGCGGGCAGGGGGCCAAGGTGAGCAGTTCTTC
CDR3: CASSQRRAGGQGEQFF

V: TRBV30
size: few
J: TRBJ1-1
D: .
DNA: TGTGCCTGTACGACAGCTAACACTGAAGCTTTCTTT
CDR3: CACTTANTEAFF

V: TRBV5-4
size: .
J: TRBJ2-5
D: TRBD2
DNA: TGTGCCAGCAGCTCCAGACTAGCGGGAGGAGAGACCCAGTACTTC
CDR3: CASSSRLAGGETQYF

V: TRBV10-3
size: .
J: TRBJ2-3
D: TRBD1
DNA: TGTGCCATCAGTGATGGGAGGGGGACAGGGGATGATACGCAGTATTTT
CDR3: CAISDGRGTGDDTQYF

V: TRBV6-5
size: .
J: TRBJ1-1
D: TRBD1
DNA: TGTGCCAGCAGTTCTCCGGGACAGGGGGCGGGCACTGAAGCTTTCTTT
CDR3: CASSSPGQGAGTEAFF

V: TRBV5-1
size: .
J: TRBJ1-4
D: TRBD1
DNA: TGCGCCAGCAGCTTCAGGGGGGACGAAAAACTGTTTTTT
CDR3: CASSFRGDEKLFF

V: TRBV6-6
size: once
J: TRBJ2-4
D: .
DNA: TGTGCCAGCGCCGCGTCAGTCATTCAGTACTTC
CDR3: CASAASVIQYF

V: TRBV28
size: .
J: TRBJ2-1
D: TRBD1
DNA: TGTGCCAGCACGACAGGGGGCTCCTACAATGAGCAGTTCTTC
CDR3: CASTTGGSYNEQFF

V: TRBV28
size: once
J: TRBJ2-7
D: .
DNA: TGTGCCAGCAGTTTTGGCTCCCTAAAGGCCTACGAGCAGTACTTC
CDR3: CASSFGSLKAYEQYF

V: TRBV28
size: .
J: TRBJ2-5
D: TRBD1
DNA: TGTGCCACTCACGGGGGGACAGGGTTCGGGGAGACCCAGTACTTC
CDR3: CATHGGTGFGETQYF

V: TRBV9
size: once
J: TRBJ2-1
D: TRBD2
DNA: TGTGCCAGCAGCGCTCGGACTAGCACCTGGTTCTACAATGAGCAGTTCTTC
CDR3: CASSARTSTWFYNEQFF

V: TRBV10-3
size: once
J: TRBJ1-2
D: TRBD1
DNA: TGTGCCATCAGTGAGTCGTCCGGGGCAGGGGGATATGGCTACACCTTC
CDR3: CAISESSGAGGYGYTF

V: TRBV19
size: few
J: TRBJ1-2
D: .
DNA: TGTGCCAGTAGCCTCGGGACACCGGCTAACTATGGCTACACCTTC
CDR3: CASSLGTPANYGYTF

V: TRBV5-4
size: .
J: TRBJ2-1
D: .
DNA: TGTGCCAGCAGCGAAAGGGGGGCAGGGGAGCAGTTCTTC
CDR3: CASSERGAGEQFF

V: TRBV28
size: .
J: TRBJ2-1
D: TRBD1
DNA: TGTGCCAGCAGTGGGGACAGATCCTCCTACAATGAGCAGTTCTTC
CDR3: CASSGDRSSYNEQFF

V: TRBV6-1
size: .
J: TRBJ1-2
D: .
DNA: TGTGCCAGCAGTGACCGGGGACCCTATGGCTACACCTTC
CDR3: CASSDRGPYGYTF

V: TRBV4-3
size: .
J: TRBJ2-5
D: .
DNA: TGCGCCAGCAGCCAAAACCTGAAAGAGACCCAGTACTTC
CDR3: CASSQNLKETQYF

V: TRBV10-2
size: .
J: TRBJ1-3
D: .
DNA: TGCGCCAGCATTTCAGACAGAGTCTCTGGAAACACCATATATTTT
CDR3: CASISDRVSGNTIYF

V: TRBV19
size: .
J: TRBJ1-2
D: .
DNA: TGTGCAAGTAAGATGGTGGGTGGCTACACCTTC
CDR3: CASKMVGGYTF

V: TRBV6-1
size: .
J: TRBJ1-5
D: .
DNA: TGTGCCAGCAGTGGCAGCCCGGGAGGCAATCAGCCCCAGCATTTT
CDR3: CASSGSPGGNQPQHF

V: TRBV5-1
size: once
J: TRBJ1-1
D: .
DNA: TGCGCCAGCAGCCCGGAGACAGGTATGAACACTGAAGCTTTCTTT
CDR3: CASSPETGMNTEAFF

V: TRBV10-3
size: .
J: TRBJ2-1
D: TRBD2
DNA: TGTGCCACGGGACTAGCGGAGGGCGGGGGCAATGAGCAGTTCTTC
CDR3: CATGLAEGGGNEQFF

V: TRBV12-1
size: .
J: TRBJ1-2
D: .
DNA: TGTGCCAGCAGCGGGGGACAGGGTAGGTATGGCTACACCTTC
CDR3: CASSGGQGRYGYTF

V: TRBV25-1
size: .
J: TRBJ2-4
D: .
DNA: TGTGCCAGCAGTGAGCCGGGACCTATAGCCAAAAACATTCAGTACTTC
CDR3: CASSEPGPIAKNIQYF

V: TRBV7-8
size: .
J: TRBJ1-6
D: TRBD1
DNA: TGTGCCAGCAGCTTCTGGACAGGGTCCAATTCACCCCTCCACTTT
CDR3: CASSFWTGSNSPLHF

V: TRBV6-1
size: many
J: TRBJ1-1
D: .
DNA: TGTGCCAGCAGTGATTTAGCGGAGATGAACACTGAAGCTTTCTTT
CDR3: CASSDLAEMNTEAFF

V: TRBV5-1
size: .
J: TRBJ2-2
D: TRBD1
DNA: TGCGCCAGCAGCTGGGGGGACAGGGCGAACACCGGGGAGCTGTTTTTT
CDR3: CASSWGDRANTGELFF

V: TRBV18
size: .
J: TRBJ2-2
D: .
DNA: TGTGCCAGCTCCCGGACTTCACAGGGAAACACCGGGGAGCTGTTTTTT
CDR3: CASSRTSQGNTGELFF

V: TRBV6-1
size: .
J: TRBJ1-2
D: TRBD1
DNA: TGTGCCAGCAGTGCGATCCAGGGGGGGTATGGCTACACCTTC
CDR3: CASSAIQGGYGYTF

V: TRBV5-4
size: .
J: TRBJ2-1
D: TRBD2
DNA: TGTGCCAGCAGCTCCGGCGGGGGGGCCTACAATGAGCAGTTCTTC
CDR3: CASSSGGGAYNEQFF

V: TRBV11-2
size: .
J: TRBJ2-5
D: .
DNA: TGTGCCAGCAGCTTAGATTGGACTCAAGAGACCCAGTACTTC
CDR3: CASSLDWTQETQYF

V: TRBV7-2
size: .
J: TRBJ2-5
D: TRBD1
DNA: TGTGCCAGCAGCTTAGACAGGGGGCGGGAGACCCAGTACTTC
CDR3: CASSLDRGRETQYF

V: TRBV29-1
size: .
J: TRBJ2-5
D: TRBD2
DNA: TGCAGCGTTGAAGGGACTAGCGGGGGGGCATTTGGGACCCAGTACTTC
CDR3: CSVEGTSGGAFGTQYF

V: TRBV5-4
size: .
J: TRBJ2-3
D: TRBD2
DNA: TGTGCCAGCAGCTTGGTAGTTAGCGGGGTCACAGATACGCAGTATTTT
CDR3: CASSLVVSGVTDTQYF

V: TRBV12-5
size: .
J: TRBJ1-2
D: TRBD1
DNA: TGTGCTAGTGGCAAAAGCGGACAGGGTCCATTTAACTATGGCTACACCTTC
CDR3: CASGKSGQGPFNYGYTF